One sample yielded the 26 T cell receptor beta chains listed below, sequenced in a study of cytomegalovirus exposure and HLA in healthy donors. 13 Jbeta primers and 60 Vbeta primers were used for the PCR. Method: immunoSEQ multiplex PCR; TCRdb's copy keeps in-frame clones and lacks some. The sample has around 150,000 clones, 76% seen once. The sample was PBMCs. Receptors originate from a man aged 40-49 years in good health and CMV-seronegative.

This clone came up a few times. This chain links TRBV5-1 with TRBJ1-2; 9 nucleotides line up with TRBD1. J lost 7 bases, V lost 6 bases, and 13 bases had no gene match. Germline V gene sequence: CDR1 SGHRS, CDR2 YFSETQ. This CDR3 spans 15 amino acids. CDR3: CASTESGTGRAGYTF. In DNA form, the CDR3 reads TGCGCCAGCACCGAATCCGGGACAGGGAGGGCTGGCTACACCTTC.

V and J are TRBV30 and TRBJ2-1; TRBD2 matches at 12 bases. Germline assignment: CDR1 GTSNPN and CDR2 SVGIG (reference sequence). CDR3 length equals 15 residues. J was trimmed by 8 bases and V by 1 base; bases with no gene match: 6. The CDR3 protein is CAWSAWTSGIDEQFF. The DNA for the CDR3 is TGTGCCTGGAGTGCGTGGACTAGCGGGATTGATGAGCAGTTCTTC.

This clone showed up just once. V gene TRBV5-8 combines with J gene TRBJ1-3, with a weak D call TRBD1 (6 bases). CDR1 and CDR2 from the germline V gene are SGHTS and YDEGEE. This CDR3 comprises 14 residues. With 4 bases removed from V and 2 bases from J, the gap between germline ends came to 10 bases. The CDR3 bases are TGTGCCAGCAGCCCTGGACAGCCTGGAAACACCATATATTTT. As protein: CASSPGQPGNTIYF.

The chain has TRBV5-1 and TRBJ1-1, with TRBD1 matching over 11 bases. The CDR3 totals 15 residues. J was trimmed by 6 bases and V by 3 bases; bases with no gene match: 7. The germline V gene encodes CDR1 SGHRS and CDR2 YFSETQ. CDR3 region: CASSSGQGDFSEAFF. The CDR3 coding sequence is TGCGCCAGCAGCTCGGGACAGGGGGATTTTTCTGAAGCTTTCTTT.

The J gene is TRBJ2-2, the V gene TRBV5-8, with D tentatively TRBD2 (5 bases). Deletions cut 2 bases from V and 7 bases from J, with 12 bases between. CDR1 and CDR2 (germline): SGHTS, YDEGEE. There are 14 residues in the CDR3. CDR3 bases: TGTGCCAGCAGCTTAAGGGAGTCAATCGGGGAGCTGTTTTTT. This encodes CASSLRESIGELFF.

The chain joins TRBV10-3 to TRBJ1-1, with a weak D call TRBD1 (5 bases). V dropped 6 bases and J dropped 2 bases, with 10 bases sitting between them. The CDR3 loop spans 13 amino acids. The germline V gene encodes CDR1 ENHRY and CDR2 SYGVKD. The CDR3 is CAIRSRDNTEAFF. CDR3 DNA sequence: TGTGCCATCAGGTCCAGGGATAACACTGAAGCTTTCTTT.

This chain uses TRBV6-1 with TRBJ2-3; 11 bases match TRBD2. From germline, CDR1 is MNHNS and CDR2 SASEGT. The length of the CDR3 is 13 residues. Trimming took 8 bases from V and 8 from J; bases not matched to a gene: 6. CDR3 region: CASSAGLAGTQYF. CDR3 sequence (DNA): TGTGCCAGCTCCGCAGGACTAGCGGGTACGCAGTATTTT.

This chain connects TRBV6-5 to TRBJ1-1; the match to TRBD1 covers 9 bases. The CDR3 length is 15 residues. Germline assignment: CDR1 MNHEY and CDR2 SVGAGI. The junction had 11 bases not matched to a gene; V was cut back by 5 bases and J by 7 bases. DNA of the CDR3: TGTGCCAGCAGTATAACAGGGGGCGTAGGGGTTGAAGCTTTCTTT. Amino acid sequence: CASSITGGVGVEAFF.

V is TRBV2 and J is TRBJ2-1; D possibly corresponds to TRBD2 (7 bases). V lost 6 bases and J lost 7, with 13 bases in between. CDR3 length: 13 amino acids. CDR1 is SNHLY and CDR2 is FYNNEI in the germline V gene. This CDR3 reads CASSGLGGNEQFF. CDR3 bases: TGTGCCAGCAGCGGACTAGGGGGGAATGAGCAGTTCTTC.

CDR3 region: CASSVFEDTEAFF. In DNA form, the CDR3 reads TGTGCCAGCAGCGTATTCGAGGACACTGAAGCTTTCTTT. J is TRBJ1-1 and V is TRBV9; D gene ambiguous. V was trimmed by 1 base and J by 3 bases, leaving 7 bases between them. In germline, CDR1 is SGDLS, CDR2 YYNGEE. CDR3 size: 13 residues.

The chain couples TRBV27 to TRBJ2-7; TRBD2 aligns across 8 bases. The V gene's germline CDR1 is MNHEY and CDR2 SMNVEV (reference sequence). The junction had 9 bases not matched to a gene; V was cut back by 6 bases and J by 2 bases. This CDR3 has 15 residues. CDR3 nucleotide sequence: TGTGCCAGCAGCCTCGGGAGGGGAGGCGCCTACGAGCAGTACTTC. Residues: CASSLGRGGAYEQYF.

Only a few counts were recorded for this clone. The chain carries TRBV4-3 and TRBJ1-1; 11 bases align to TRBD1. Unmatched junction bases numbered 7, after V lost 4 bases and J lost 6 bases. This CDR3 region has 15 residues. Looked up from germline, CDR1 is LGHNA and CDR2 is YSLEER. In nucleotides, the CDR3 is TGCGCCAGCAGCCTAGGACAGGGGGCTCTAGCTGAAGCTTTCTTT. The encoded protein is CASSLGQGALAEAFF.

This chain connects TRBV7-2 to TRBJ1-2; D is perhaps TRBD1 (6 bases). V lost 5 bases, J lost 1 base, and 8 bases lay in between. The CDR3 totals 13 residues. From germline, CDR1 is SGHTA and CDR2 FQGNSA. The CDR3 DNA sequence: TGTGCCAGCAGCCCGGACAGTAACTATGGCTACACCTTC. Its translation: CASSPDSNYGYTF. The full variable domain, rest sourced from reference TRBV7-2 and TRBJ1-2, is GAGVSQSPSNKVTEKGKDVELRCDPISGHTALYWYRQSLGQGLEFLIYFQGNSAPDKSGLPSDRFSAERTGGSVSTLTIQRTQQEDSAVYLCASSPDSNYGYTFGSGTRLTVV.

As concerns this clone: This is likely an artifact of a read error, given a far larger clone one base away. The gene calls are TRBV4-3 and TRBJ2-3; 7 bases agree with TRBD2. The J call may not be correct, given that the DNA end is closer to TRBJ2-5. Per the germline V gene, CDR1 is LGHNA and CDR2 is YSLEER. The CDR3 totals 15 residues. CDR3 DNA sequence: TGCGCCAGCAGCCAAGGGGAGGGAGCGGTACAGACCCAGTACTTC. It specifies CASSQGEGAVQTQYF.

The chain uses TRBV30 and TRBJ1-1, with a possible D match to TRBD1 (5 bases). Between the trimmed V and J ends, which lost 0 bases and 1 base, there was a span of 15 bases. The CDR3 is 16 amino acids. Germline V lookup: CDR1 GTSNPN, CDR2 SVGIG (reference sequence). In DNA form, the CDR3 reads TGTGCCTGGAGTGTATTGGTCCCCGGGGGGAACACTGAAGCTTTCTTT. Translated, it gives CAWSVLVPGGNTEAFF.

V gene TRBV5-4 combines with J gene TRBJ1-1, with D perhaps TRBD1 (5 bases). Looked up from germline, CDR1 is SGHNT and CDR2 is YYREEE (reference sequence). V was clipped by 0 bases and J by 4 bases, with 10 bases between them. The CDR3 is made up of 14 amino acids. CDR3 DNA sequence: TGTGCCAGCAGCTTGGCGGGGGGGGGCACTGAAGCTTTCTTT. It translates to CASSLAGGGTEAFF.

The V call is TRBV6-5, the J call TRBJ2-6; D is perhaps TRBD2 (6 bases). V was trimmed by 7 bases and J by 2 bases, leaving 12 bases between them. This CDR3 region has 15 residues. The germline V gene has CDR1 MNHEY and CDR2 SVGAGI. CDR3 region: CASTPGEAGANVLTF. CDR3 nucleotide sequence: TGTGCCAGCACACCCGGGGAGGCTGGGGCCAACGTCCTGACTTTC.

V and J are TRBV7-3 and TRBJ2-3, with 10 bases matching TRBD1. The J segment lost 5 bases and the V segment lost 4 bases, leaving 9 bases of the junction unmatched. Germline CDR1 reads SGHTA; CDR2 reads FQGTGA. This CDR3 region has 16 residues. CDR3 bases: TGTGCCAGCAGCTCCCGACAGGGGGCCACGGGAGATACGCAGTATTTT. Translated: CASSSRQGATGDTQYF.

The V gene is TRBV11-2, the J gene TRBJ2-7; 8 positions match TRBD2. V was clipped by 5 bases and J by 5 bases; unmatched bases: 5. From germline, CDR1 is SGHAT and CDR2 FQNNGV. CDR3 length: 13 amino acids. In nucleotides, the CDR3 is TGTGCCAGCAGCCCCCGGGGGGGCAACGAGCAGTACTTC. Protein product: CASSPRGGNEQYF. The whole variable domain, remainder taken from reference TRBV11-2 and TRBJ2-7, is EAGVAQSPRYKIIEKRQSVAFWCNPISGHATLYWYQQILGQGPKLLIQFQNNGVVDDSQLPKDRFSAERLKGVDSTLKIQPAKLEDSAVYLCASSPRGGNEQYFGPGTRLTVT.

This clone showed up just a few times. The chain combines TRBV7-8 with TRBJ2-7; 10 nucleotides align to TRBD2. Losses at the gene ends were 4 bases for V and 3 bases for J; bases not matched to a gene: 9. Per germline, CDR1 SGHVS and CDR2 FQNEAQ. The length of the CDR3 is 16 residues. CDR3 in amino acids: CASSSWSSGGHYEQYF. Written as DNA, the CDR3 is TGTGCCAGCAGCTCTTGGTCTAGCGGGGGTCACTACGAGCAGTACTTC. The full variable domain, its missing parts supplied by reference TRBV7-8 and TRBJ2-7, is GAGVSQSPRYKVAKRGQDVALRCDPISGHVSLFWYQQALGQGPEFLTYFQNEAQLDKSGLPSDRFFAERPEGSVSTLKIQRTQQEDSAVYLCASSSWSSGGHYEQYFGPGTRLTVT.

There are many counts of this clone. DNA for the CDR3: TGTGCCAGCGGAGTCTCGGGACAGGGTCGATCACCCCTCCACTTT. This translates into CASGVSGQGRSPLHF. The chain employs TRBV7-9 and TRBJ1-6; 9 positions agree with TRBD1. Per the germline V gene, CDR1 is SEHNR and CDR2 is FQNEAQ (reference sequence). The CDR3 is made up of 15 amino acids. V lost 8 bases and J lost 10; bases outside the gene matches: 12.

V and J are TRBV10-3 and TRBJ1-2; D perhaps matches TRBD1 (6 bases). V lost 0 bases and J lost 7, with 18 bases in between. The CDR3 has 16 residues. From germline, CDR1 is ENHRY and CDR2 SYGVKD. CDR3: CAISESVGDIEGGYTF. The CDR3 DNA sequence: TGTGCCATCAGTGAGTCAGTAGGGGACATCGAGGGTGGCTACACCTTC.

The chain has TRBV11-3 and TRBJ2-5, with TRBD1 matching 9 bases. After removal of 6 bases from V and 4 bases from J, the junction contained 6 bases not matched to a gene. This CDR3 is 14 amino acids long. Germline values: CDR1 SGHNT, CDR2 YENEEA. CDR3 in amino acids: CASRGTGSPETQYF. CDR3 in DNA: TGTGCCAGCAGAGGGACAGGGAGCCCAGAGACCCAGTACTTC.

This clone came up a few times. The V call is TRBV5-1, the J call TRBJ2-7; 13 bases line up with TRBD2. Germline V gene lookup returns CDR1 SGHRS and CDR2 YFSETQ. This CDR3 has 16 amino acids. V was clipped by 7 bases and J by 1 base; unmatched bases: 8. This CDR3 reads CASGLAGAGFSYEQYF. CDR3 nucleotide sequence: TGCGCCAGCGGACTAGCGGGAGCGGGATTTTCCTACGAGCAGTACTTC.

The V call is TRBV6-1, the J call TRBJ2-7, with D uncertain. Trimming left V 8 bases short and J 2 bases short, with 19 bases between. CDR1 is MNHNS and CDR2 is SASEGT in the germline V gene. This CDR3 is built from 15 residues. CDR3 in amino acids: CASCIDVTAAYEQYF. The CDR3 DNA reads as TGTGCCAGCTGCATTGACGTCACGGCGGCCTACGAGCAGTACTTC.

The CDR3 region is CASSLMGQGSGGNQPQHF. CDR3 coding DNA: TGTGCCAGCAGTTTAATGGGACAGGGTTCAGGGGGCAATCAGCCCCAGCATTTT. The chain couples TRBV28 to TRBJ1-5, with TRBD1 identical over 9 bases. This CDR3 is 18 amino acids long. V gave up 2 bases and J gave up 2 bases; unmatched junction bases: 10. Looked up from germline, CDR1 is MDHEN and CDR2 is SYDVKM.